This T cell receptor (beta chain) stems from a study of T-cell memory formation after mild COVID-19. General study results and limits: Researchers report contracting CD4+ clones mostly in CM and EM, with CD8+ clones in EMRA. Memory from before infection featured some responding clones, which suggests cross-reactive memory joined. The SARS-CoV-2 specificity of second-wave clones reaching peak at day 37 remained unverified.

This CDR3 has 15 residues. CDR1 and CDR2 (germline): MNHNY, SVGAGI (reference sequence). V was trimmed by 5 bases and J by 4 bases, leaving 15 bases between them. To note about this clonotype: What it binds is not known.

TCRdb analysed the 5' RACE reads with MiXCR anew, one entry per CDR3 protein. The data contain approximately 150,000 distinct CDR3 sequences, 15% to 20% of them singletons. The specimen sequenced was PBMCs or a T cell subset sorted from them (not recorded which). The genes are TRBV6-6 and TRBJ2-1; D possibly corresponds to TRBD2 (5 bases). The TCR originated in an adult woman who had mild COVID-19 (a few samples of this study predate the infection). Cell type and time point are not known. CDR3 sequence reads: CASSPQDLQYNEQFF. CDR3 DNA sequence: TGTGCCAGCAGTCCTCAGGACTTGCAGTACAATGAGCAGTTCTTC.